Below, 11 T cell receptor beta chains from the same sample are listed, as sequenced in a study of CD8+ T cells in alopecia areata. Once RNA had been extracted, it was reverse transcribed into cDNA to act as the sequencing template. Sequenced by immunoSEQ multiplex PCR; TCRdb stores in-frame clones only, minus some. This table holds about 270,000 clones with no singletons; the top ten claim more than 0.95%. Combined cutaneous lymph node cells underwent sorting by CD4, CD8alpha, NKG2D, NKG2ACE and additional markers. Source material: CD4+ T cells sorted from a lymph node. These receptors were obtained from a C3H/HeJ mouse with alopecia areata. This strain has MHC haplotype H2-k.

About this clone: Gene and germline names: mouse. The sequence runs out 4 residues before the end of the CDR3; the remainder is reconstructed from the germline J gene. The rearrangement links TRBV1 to TRBJ2-5; 8 positions agree with TRBD1. The germline V gene encodes CDR1 NSQYPW and CDR2 LRSPGD (reference sequence). This CDR3 contains 14 residues. V lost 4 bases, J lost 3 bases, and 3 bases stayed unmatched. CDR3: CTCSGTGPQDTQYF. CDR3 DNA, as far as it was read: TGCACCTGCAGTGGGACAGGGCCACAAGAC.

This clone has a handful of counts. Gene labels here are mouse ones. The read ends 4 residues before the CDR3 terminus; that terminus is restored from the germline J gene. This sample includes further DNA sequences coding for the same CDR3. The rearrangement links TRBV19 to TRBJ2-7; 7 bases agree with TRBD2. The trim removed 1 base at V and 3 bases at J, leaving 4 bases unmatched. The CDR3 has 14 amino acids. The germline V gene encodes CDR1 FNHDT and CDR2 SITEND (reference sequence). This chain's CDR3 is CASSIRLGDYEQYF. The sequenced part of the CDR3 DNA is TGTGCCAGCAGTATAAGGCTGGGGGACTAT.

This clone was detected only a few times. The genes and germline here are from mouse. The read ends 4 residues before the CDR3 terminus; that terminus is restored from the germline J gene. This chain joins TRBV13-1 and TRBJ1-2; the D gene is possibly TRBD1 (6 bases). This CDR3 comprises 14 residues. Germline V gene data show CDR1 as NSHNY and CDR2 as SYGAGN. Here the CDR3 reads CASSVRGAGSDYTF. The CDR3 DNA, read in part, is TGTGCCAGCAGTGTACGGGGGGCGGGTTCC.

Details on this clone: Gene names refer to mouse genes. The CDR3 end lies 4 residues beyond the end of the read and is filled in from the germline J gene. This rearrangement joins TRBV13-1 to TRBJ1-2, with 11 bases matching TRBD1. Germline V gene sequence: CDR1 NSHNY, CDR2 SYGAGN. This CDR3 is built from 15 residues. The trim removed 3 bases at V and 3 bases at J, leaving 4 bases unmatched. The CDR3 loop reads CASSADRGRDSDYTF. The part of the CDR3 DNA that was read is TGTGCCAGCAGTGCGGACAGGGGGCGGGACTCC.

In this sample, this clone turned up a few times. Genes and germline come from the mouse. The read comes to an end 4 residues before the CDR3 does, leaving the germline J gene to fill in the end. The chain has TRBV13-1 and TRBJ2-1; 10 nucleotides match TRBD1. Trimming removed 2 bases from V and 3 bases from J; junction bases left unmatched: 2. The CDR3 consists of 15 residues. Germline V CDR1 and CDR2: NSHNY, SYGAGN. The CDR3 reads CASSERDRGYAEQFF. CDR3 DNA (partial): TGTGCCAGCAGTGAAAGGGACAGGGGCTATGCT.

This clone showed up just a few times. Germline and genes here are mouse. The sequenced fragment ends 4 residues before the CDR3 boundary, so the rest is inferred from the germline J gene. The genes are TRBV1 and TRBJ2-2; D tentatively reads TRBD1 or TRBD2 (5 bases each). Trimming removed 1 base at V and 3 bases at J, with 6 bases between. Germline V gene lookup returns CDR1 NSQYPW and CDR2 LRSPGD (reference sequence). The CDR3 spans 14 residues. CDR3 sequence reads: CTCSAGGHTGQLYF. Incomplete CDR3 DNA: TGCACCTGCAGTGCAGGGGGCCACACCGGG. The full variable domain, rest sourced from reference TRBV1 and TRBJ2-2, is VTLLEQNPRWRLVPRGQAVNLRCILKNSQYPWMSWYQQDLQKQLQWLFTLRSPGDKEVKSLPGADYLATRVTDTELRLQVANMSQGRTLYCTCSAGGHTGQLYFGEGSKLTVL.

A note on this clone: The listed genes are named as in mouse. Read sequence stops 4 residues before the CDR3 end, and the germline J gene provides the missing end. This chain connects TRBV13-3 to TRBJ2-7; 11 bases align to TRBD1. The CDR3 spans 15 residues. The germline V gene has CDR1 NNHDY and CDR2 SYVADS. With V trimmed by 1 base and J by 3 bases, 3 bases remained unmatched. The CDR3 loop is CASSDRDRGVYEQYF. The DNA read from the CDR3 is TGTGCCAGCAGTGATCGGGACAGGGGGGTCTAT.

The table lists this clone with a few counts. Gene names refer to mouse genes. The CDR3 end falls 4 residues outside the read, so it is completed with the germline J gene. The same CDR3 also results from other DNA sequences found in this sample. The chain joins TRBV19 to TRBJ2-3; 9 positions agree with TRBD1. The CDR3 runs 15 residues. CDR1 is FNHDT and CDR2 is SITEND in the germline V gene (reference sequence). Unmatched junction bases numbered 6, after V lost 5 bases and J lost 2 bases. CDR3 protein: CASRAGTGSAETLYF. The sequenced CDR3 bases are TGTGCCAGCAGAGCCGGGACAGGGTCTGCAGAA.

This clone appeared a few times. Here the gene names and germline are mouse. The sequenced fragment ends 4 residues before the CDR3 boundary, so the rest is inferred from the germline J gene. The rearrangement uses TRBV19 and TRBJ1-2; D not certain. The germline gives CDR1 FNHDT, CDR2 SITEND (reference sequence). The CDR3 extends over 13 amino acids. Trimming shortened V by 2 bases and J by 1 base, and 6 bases separated the two germline ends. CDR3 sequence: CASSMFGNSDYTF. The part of the CDR3 DNA that was read is TGTGCCAGCAGTATGTTTGGAAACTCC.

Concerning this clone itself: Mouse gene names and germline throughout. The CDR3 is cut off 4 residues early in the read; its end comes from the germline J gene. The gene calls are TRBV13-1 and TRBJ2-3; 11 bases match TRBD1. Germline V gene lookup returns CDR1 NSHNY and CDR2 SYGAGN. J was trimmed by 2 bases and V by 3 bases; bases with no gene match: 2. The length of the CDR3 is 15 residues. This chain's CDR3 is CASSGTGGDAETLYF. The CDR3 DNA, read in part, is TGTGCCAGCAGTGGGACAGGGGGCGATGCAGAA.

This clone was seen only a few times. The gene names given are mouse names. The read terminates 4 residues before the CDR3 end, so the remaining end is supplied by the germline J gene. The V gene is TRBV13-3, the J gene TRBJ2-7; the match to TRBD1 covers 9 bases. The CDR3 is made up of 13 amino acids. In germline, CDR1 is NNHDY, CDR2 SYVADS. The CDR3 here is CASSRDREYEQYF. CDR3 DNA, as far as it was read: TGTGCCAGCAGTCGGGACAGGGAATAT.